These 31 T cell receptor beta chains were all obtained from the same sample, sequenced in a study of human T cells and chemical hapten exposure. Time point given: patch test 3, about 24 weeks after DPC sensitization. Treatment in this sample: therapeutic diphenylcyclopropenone sensitization with weekly scalp DPC. A single record per CDR3 protein comes from TCRdb applying MiXCR to the RACE reads. The top ten hold more than 2% of the sample, which has some 62,000 distinct CDR3 sequences, 9.5% to 11% seen once. This specimen was whole blood, taken in connection with sensitization to the hapten diphenylcyclopropenone (DPC). Every receptor here comes from a woman between 25 and 40 years old with alopecia areata. Some clones in this sample may be carry-over from other donors' samples.

This clonotype was seen only a few times. This rearrangement joins TRBV29-1 to TRBJ1-1; D might be TRBD1 (5 bases). V dropped 4 bases and J dropped 7 bases, with 13 bases sitting between them. The CDR3 totals 12 residues. Germline CDR1 reads SQVTM; CDR2 reads ANQGSEA. CDR3 coding DNA: TGCAGCGTTGTTCGGCAGGGATATGAAGCTTTCTTT. Its protein product is CSVVRQGYEAFF.

The chain combines TRBV6-1 with TRBJ1-1, with a tentative D call TRBD1 (6 bases). The CDR3 contains 16 residues. CDR1 and CDR2 (germline): MNHNS, SASEGT. The ends were cut back, 2 bases at V and 1 base at J, with 14 bases in the middle. The CDR3 loop reads CASSERGGPQNTEAFF. In nucleotides, the CDR3 is TGTGCCAGCAGTGAACGAGGGGGACCCCAGAACACTGAAGCTTTCTTT.

The chain uses TRBV28 and TRBJ2-1, with 7 positions matching TRBD2. The CDR3 is 15 amino acids. Losses at the gene ends were 1 base for V and 10 bases for J; bases not matched to a gene: 10. The germline CDR1 and CDR2 sequences are MDHEN and SYDVKM. The CDR3 coding sequence is TGTGCCAGCAGTTTATTTGGGCTAGCGGAGCTCGAGCAGTTCTTC. The encoded protein is CASSLFGLAELEQFF.

V and J are TRBV7-8 and TRBJ1-1, with D maybe TRBD1 (6 bases). Germline lookup yields CDR1 SGHVS and CDR2 FQNEAQ. This CDR3 has 16 amino acids. The V end lost 0 bases, the J end lost 1 base, and 12 bases lay between the germline ends. CDR3 nucleotide sequence: TGTGCCAGCAGCTTAGCCGAAGGACAGTGGAACACTGAAGCTTTCTTT. Its translation: CASSLAEGQWNTEAFF.

The rearrangement joins TRBV19 to TRBJ1-5, with 8 bases identical to TRBD1. The V gene's germline CDR1 is LNHDA and CDR2 SQIVND (reference sequence). The length of the CDR3 is 16 residues. J lost 6 bases, V lost 5 bases, and 12 bases had no gene match. CDR3 sequence reads: CASSVSRGRGGQPQHF. The CDR3 coding sequence is TGTGCCAGTAGTGTAAGCAGGGGGCGCGGCGGTCAGCCCCAGCATTTT.

This chain connects TRBV6-1 to TRBJ1-1; tentatively, D is TRBD1 (5 bases). Trimming removed 1 base at V and 11 bases at J, with 11 bases between. The V gene's germline CDR1 is MNHNS and CDR2 SASEGT. CDR3 length equals 12 residues. This CDR3 is CASSEGPGPAFF. CDR3 in DNA: TGTGCCAGCAGTGAAGGGCCGGGACCGGCTTTCTTT.

The sample holds many counts of this clonotype. The V and J genes are TRBV5-1 and TRBJ2-7; D unclear. The CDR3 runs to 14 residues. Germline CDR1 is SGHRS and CDR2 is YFSETQ. V was cut by 0 bases and J by 2 bases, with 9 bases left in between. CDR3 DNA sequence: TGCGCCAGCAGCTTGGCCGTAGTAACCTACGAGCAGTACTTC. Translated: CASSLAVVTYEQYF.

This clonotype was picked up a small number of times. The chain joins TRBV7-9 to TRBJ1-1; a possible D gene is TRBD1 (6 bases). Germline V gene data show CDR1 as SEHNR and CDR2 as FQNEAQ (reference sequence). The ends were cut back, 9 bases at V and 1 base at J, with 12 bases in the middle. The CDR3 runs 13 residues. CDR3 sequence: CASGDRQNTEAFF. The CDR3 bases are TGTGCCAGTGGAGACAGGCAGAACACTGAAGCTTTCTTT.

This clonotype has just a few counts. J is TRBJ1-5 and V is TRBV5-1; maybe TRBD1 (5 bases). Looked up from germline, CDR1 is SGHRS and CDR2 is YFSETQ. Between the trimmed V and J ends, which lost 3 bases and 5 bases, there was a span of 18 bases. CDR3 size: 16 residues. CDR3 coding DNA: TGCGCCAGCAGCTCACGGCCTGACGGGGACTATCAGCCCCAGCATTTT. Translation gives CASSSRPDGDYQPQHF.

CDR3 protein: CASGPSGRGTGYTF. The CDR3 DNA reads as TGTGCTAGTGGCCCCTCGGGCAGGGGGACTGGCTACACCTTC. This chain connects TRBV12-5 to TRBJ1-2; 7 positions match TRBD1. CDR1 and CDR2 from the germline V gene are LGHNT and FRNRAP. There are 14 residues in the CDR3. J was trimmed by 7 bases and V by 6 bases; bases with no gene match: 11.

This clonotype was counted at least ten times. This chain links TRBV7-9 with TRBJ1-4; D possibly corresponds to TRBD1 (6 bases). V gave up 5 bases and J gave up 2 bases, with 12 bases separating them. Germline values: CDR1 SEHNR, CDR2 FQNEAQ (reference sequence). This CDR3 contains 15 residues. The CDR3 reads CASSRWTDTNEKLFF. The CDR3 DNA is TGTGCCAGCAGCCGCTGGACAGATACTAATGAAAAACTGTTTTTT.

In this sample, this clonotype turned up many times. The chain links TRBV6-5 to TRBJ2-1; no clear D gene. The V and J ends lost 6 bases and 1 base respectively, with 16 bases between them. The CDR3 loop spans 16 amino acids. The V gene's germline CDR1 is MNHEY and CDR2 SVGAGI. CDR3 residues: CASRQARGRSYNEQFF. CDR3 in DNA: TGTGCCAGCAGACAAGCTAGAGGCAGGTCCTACAATGAGCAGTTCTTC.

This clonotype was picked up many times. The chain employs TRBV23-1 and TRBJ2-6, with 8 nucleotides matching TRBD1. TRBV23-1 is assigned to the ORF class and has an uncertain function. CDR3 size: 17 residues. Losses at the gene ends were 3 bases for V and 1 base for J; bases not matched to a gene: 5. This CDR3 reads CASSHGQGTSGANVLTF. The CDR3 DNA reads as TGCGCCAGCAGTCACGGACAGGGAACGTCTGGGGCCAACGTCCTGACTTTC.

The V and J genes are TRBV28 and TRBJ1-2; 8 bases align to TRBD1. CDR3 length equals 15 residues. The germline gives CDR1 MDHEN, CDR2 SYDVKM. Trimming cost V 6 bases and J 3 bases; bases outside gene matches: 9. The CDR3 is CASRTVDRGYYGYTF. DNA of the CDR3: TGTGCCAGCAGGACAGTAGACAGGGGTTACTATGGCTACACCTTC.

The chain recombines TRBV4-2 with TRBJ1-1; possibly TRBD1 for D (5 bases). This CDR3 is built from 16 residues. Trimming took off 0 bases at V and 4 bases at J, with 15 bases between the two ends. Per the germline V gene, CDR1 is LGHNA and CDR2 is YNFKEQ. The CDR3 region has the DNA TGTGCCAGCAGCCAAGAGGGATTCTCAGGGAGCACTGAAGCTTTCTTT. Its translation: CASSQEGFSGSTEAFF.

In its sample, this clonotype was seen many times. This rearrangement joins TRBV18 to TRBJ1-5; D is unresolved. In germline, CDR1 is KGHSH, CDR2 LQKENI. V was shortened by 1 base and J by 2 bases, with 12 bases between the two germline ends. The CDR3 contains 16 residues. The CDR3 spells CASSPLASGGNQPQHF. CDR3 DNA: TGTGCCAGCTCACCACTCGCCTCAGGTGGCAATCAGCCCCAGCATTTT.

In its sample, this clonotype was seen many times. The chain employs TRBV30 and TRBJ1-6, with 8 bases lining up with TRBD1. There are 13 residues in the CDR3. The germline gives CDR1 GTSNPN, CDR2 SVGIG (reference sequence). With 5 bases clipped from V and 10 bases from J, the junction kept 7 bases outside the gene matches. The CDR3 bases are TGTGCCTGGGGACAGGGAGTACACTCACCCCTCCACTTT. Protein: CAWGQGVHSPLHF.

This clonotype was seen repeatedly, ten times or more. The chain has TRBV2 and TRBJ1-1, with D maybe TRBD1 (5 bases). The V end lost 5 bases, the J end lost 1 base, and 8 bases lay between the germline ends. The CDR3 extends over 13 amino acids. Germline V gene sequence: CDR1 SNHLY, CDR2 FYNNEI. In DNA form, the CDR3 reads TGTGCCAGCAGTTCAGACAGGAACACTGAAGCTTTCTTT. This encodes CASSSDRNTEAFF.

The chain employs TRBV6-1 and TRBJ2-7; D is possibly TRBD1 (6 bases). V was pared by 4 bases and J by 3 bases, with 16 bases between. The CDR3 sequence is 15 residues long. CDR1 is MNHNS and CDR2 is SASEGT in the germline V gene. The CDR3 spells CASSALGAINYEQYF. The CDR3 coding sequence is TGTGCCAGCAGTGCCCTGGGGGCGATCAACTACGAGCAGTACTTC.

This clonotype occurred a few times. The rearrangement links TRBV3-1 to TRBJ1-1, with D perhaps matching TRBD1 (5 bases). This CDR3 spans 12 amino acids. CDR1 is LGHDT and CDR2 is YNNKEL in the germline V gene (reference sequence). Trimming cost V 0 bases and J 11 bases, with 10 bases left between them. The CDR3 reads CASSQEGGVAFF. The DNA for the CDR3 is TGTGCCAGCAGCCAAGAGGGAGGGGTCGCTTTCTTT.

This clonotype has at least ten counts. This sequence joins TRBV4-1 and TRBJ1-1; 7 nucleotides match TRBD1. CDR3 length: 13 amino acids. Germline V lookup: CDR1 MGHRA, CDR2 YSYEKL. J gave up 3 bases and V 9 bases, and 7 bases lay outside the gene matches. CDR3 region: CASAQGMYTEAFF. The CDR3 nucleotides read TGCGCCAGTGCACAGGGGATGTACACTGAAGCTTTCTTT.

The rearrangement uses TRBV4-3 and TRBJ1-1; D uncertain. In germline, CDR1 is LGHNA, CDR2 YSLEER. This CDR3 contains 15 residues. Deletions cut 1 base from V and 4 bases from J, with 13 bases between. The CDR3 DNA is TGCGCCAGCAGCCAAGTGGGCCTAGGTAGCACTGAAGCTTTCTTT. This translates into CASSQVGLGSTEAFF.

This clonotype was counted only a few times. The V call is TRBV12-3 or TRBV12-4, the J call TRBJ1-4, with TRBD1 matching 7 bases. Trimming cost V 6 bases and J 1 base; bases outside gene matches: 5. The CDR3 loop spans 15 amino acids. CDR3 residues: CASRRGQGTNEKLFF. In nucleotides, the CDR3 is TGTGCCAGCAGGAGGGGGCAAGGAACTAATGAAAAACTGTTTTTT.

This clonotype was seen a handful of times. This chain joins TRBV28 and TRBJ1-1; D remains ambiguous. The CDR3 extends over 14 amino acids. V lost 7 bases and J 1 base, leaving 13 bases between the germline ends. The germline V gene encodes CDR1 MDHEN and CDR2 SYDVKM. The DNA of the CDR3 is TGTGCCAGCAATCTGGCAGGTTCGAACACTGAAGCTTTCTTT. Amino acids: CASNLAGSNTEAFF. Looking up the rest from reference TRBV28 and TRBJ1-1 gives the full variable domain: DVKVTQSSRYLVKRTGEKVFLECVQDMDHENMFWYRQDPGLGLRLIYFSYDVKMKEKGDIPEGYSVSREKKERFSLILESASTNQTSMYLCASNLAGSNTEAFFGQGTRLTVV.

V is TRBV28 and J is TRBJ1-4, with D uncertain. CDR1 MDHEN and CDR2 SYDVKM come from the germline V gene. The CDR3 spans 14 residues. V was cut by 6 bases and J by 6 bases, with 14 bases left in between. CDR3: CASSSAPAHEKLFF. CDR3 bases: TGTGCCAGCAGCTCGGCACCAGCACATGAAAAACTGTTTTTT.

The V and J genes are TRBV4-3 and TRBJ2-7; D may be TRBD1 or TRBD2 (5 bases each). The germline gives CDR1 LGHNA, CDR2 YSLEER. The CDR3 runs 15 residues. Trimming took off 0 bases at V and 2 bases at J, with 11 bases between the two ends. The CDR3 DNA follows: TGCGCCAGCAGCCAAGATTGGGACGTAGCCTACGAGCAGTACTTC. Translated, it gives CASSQDWDVAYEQYF.

This clonotype appeared a few times. V is TRBV12-3 or TRBV12-4 and J is TRBJ2-1; 7 nucleotides align to TRBD2. This CDR3 contains 16 residues. V gave up 6 bases and J gave up 9 bases; unmatched junction bases: 17. The CDR3 DNA is TGTGCCAGCAGGCCCGGGACTAACCTACGCGCGGGTGAGCAGTTCTTC. Its protein product is CASRPGTNLRAGEQFF.

This clonotype occurred many times. The rearrangement joins TRBV19 to TRBJ1-2, with D perhaps matching TRBD1 (5 bases). The CDR3 contains 11 residues. V was cut by 3 bases and J by 14 bases, with 13 bases left in between. Per germline, CDR1 LNHDA and CDR2 SQIVND (reference sequence). The CDR3 bases are TGTGCCAGTAGTATTGCAGGGATAATTACCTTC. Translated: CASSIAGIITF.

This chain joins TRBV6-5 and TRBJ1-1; no clear D gene. This CDR3 has 11 residues. The V end was cut by 6 bases, the J end by 6 bases, with 8 bases between. The V gene's germline CDR1 is MNHEY and CDR2 SVGAGI. CDR3 in DNA: TGTGCCAGCAGCTACGAATCTGAAGCTTTCTTT. Protein sequence: CASSYESEAFF.

V gene TRBV20-1 combines with J gene TRBJ1-2; D perhaps matches TRBD1 (6 bases). The germline gives CDR1 DFQATT, CDR2 SNEGSKA (reference sequence). The CDR3 totals 15 residues. V lost 5 bases and J 2 bases, leaving 18 bases between the germline ends. The CDR3 DNA follows: TGCAGTGCTTTCCAACCCCGGGACACGAACTATGGCTACACCTTC. Translation gives CSAFQPRDTNYGYTF.

This clonotype was recorded many times. This chain joins TRBV20-1 and TRBJ2-7; D not resolved. V gave up 6 bases and J gave up 2 bases, with 14 bases separating them. CDR3 length: 13 residues. Germline V CDR1 and CDR2: DFQATT, SNEGSKA (reference sequence). CDR3 protein: CSAKTRNPYEQYF. For the CDR3, the DNA is TGCAGTGCAAAGACACGCAACCCCTACGAGCAGTACTTC.